The subject of this entry is one T cell receptor (beta chain). Its specificity is not known. V gave up 2 bases and J gave up 8 bases, with 12 bases separating them. CDR3 size: 14 residues. Germline V gene data show CDR1 as SGHTA and CDR2 as FQGTGA. The sample originates from a study of cytomegalovirus exposure and HLA in healthy donors. Clones were sequenced by immunoSEQ multiplex PCR, and TCRdb holds only the in-frame ones, with some missing. The table records around 150,000 clones, just over 85% of them present only once. General study points: As was reported, the classifier diagnosed cytomegalovirus status with high specificity and sensitivity.

The chain employs TRBV7-3 and TRBJ2-2, with D perhaps matching TRBD2 (5 bases). The clonotype originates from a woman between 18 and 29 years old in good health and CMV-seropositive. Specimen: PBMCs. The CDR3 loop is CASSLDPSTGELFF. As DNA, the CDR3 is TGTGCCAGCAGCTTAGACCCTAGCACGGGGGAGCTGTTTTTT.